Listed here are 10 T cell receptor beta chains from one sample, sequenced in a study of neoadjuvant anti-PD-1 for oral cavity cancer. Profiling relied on immunoSEQ multiplex PCR, and the TCRdb table lists in-frame clones only, not all of them. The table has approximately 7,000 clones, about 50% seen once. The specimen comprised tumor tissue, sampled before nivolumab (anti-PD-1) treatment. These receptors all stem from a person aged 40 to 85 with oral cavity squamous cell carcinoma.

This clone is medium-sized. The chain carries TRBV9 and TRBJ2-5, with D possibly being TRBD1 or TRBD2 (5 bases each). Trimming removed 0 bases from V and 1 base from J, with 13 bases in between. The CDR3 has 16 amino acids. Germline CDR1 and CDR2: SGDLS and YYNGEE. The CDR3 region is CASSVAGTNSQETQYF. The CDR3 DNA sequence: TGTGCCAGCAGCGTAGCCGGGACGAATAGCCAAGAGACCCAGTACTTC. Complete variable domain (other parts from reference TRBV9 and TRBJ2-5): DSGVTQTPKHLITATGQRVTLRCSPRSGDLSVYWYQQSLDQGLQFLIQYYNGEERAKGNILERFSAQQFPDLHSELNLSSLELGDSALYFCASSVAGTNSQETQYFGPGTRLLVL.

CDR3 sequence: CASSRRQSSYNSPLHF. The CDR3 bases are TGTGCCAGCAGCCGGAGACAGAGCTCCTATAATTCACCCCTCCACTTT. The chain combines TRBV13 with TRBJ1-6, with a tentative D call TRBD1 (5 bases). This CDR3 is 16 amino acids long. V lost 5 bases, J lost 0 bases, and 11 bases lay in between. Germline CDR1 is PRHDT and CDR2 is FYEKMQ (reference sequence). The whole variable domain, remainder taken from reference TRBV13 and TRBJ1-6, is AAGVIQSPRHLIKEKRETATLKCYPIPRHDTVYWYQQGPGQDPQFLISFYEKMQSDKGSIPDRFSAQQFSDYHSELNMSSLELGDSALYFCASSRRQSSYNSPLHFGNGTRLTVT.

This clone appeared a few times. The rearrangement uses TRBV30 and TRBJ2-7; 8 bases line up with TRBD1. Germline assignment: CDR1 GTSNPN and CDR2 SVGIG (reference sequence). CDR3 length: 13 residues. Trimming took 5 bases from V and 3 from J; bases not matched to a gene: 6. For the CDR3, the DNA is TGTGCCTGGGGGGCAGGACAGGGCTACGAGCAGTACTTC. Translated, it gives CAWGAGQGYEQYF.

This rearrangement joins TRBV5-4 to TRBJ2-7; possibly TRBD1 for D (5 bases). Germline CDR1 reads SGHNT; CDR2 reads YYREEE (reference sequence). V lost 0 bases and J lost 2, with 12 bases in between. This CDR3 spans 15 amino acids. The CDR3 spells CASSLGVGQAYEQYF. The CDR3 DNA is TGTGCCAGCAGCTTGGGGGTGGGGCAAGCCTACGAGCAGTACTTC.

The genes are TRBV6-1 and TRBJ1-6; D is ambiguous. Trimming took 5 bases from V and 5 from J, leaving 10 bases between them. Germline CDR1 and CDR2: MNHNS and SASEGT. The CDR3 has 14 residues. CDR3 sequence reads: CASSYPGDNSPLHF. The DNA for the CDR3 is TGTGCCAGCAGTTATCCGGGAGATAATTCACCCCTCCACTTT.

The V gene is TRBV4-3, the J gene TRBJ2-7; 7 positions match TRBD1. CDR3 length equals 15 residues. The ends lost 1 base at V and 0 bases at J; junction bases unmatched: 3. Germline V gene sequence: CDR1 LGHNA, CDR2 YSLEER. CDR3 DNA: TGCGCCAGCAGCCAAGGACAGGGCCTCTCCTACGAGCAGTACTTC. Translated, it gives CASSQGQGLSYEQYF.

This clone was seen only a few times. This chain uses TRBV19 with TRBJ1-1; TRBD1 might be the D (5 bases). Germline CDR1 is LNHDA and CDR2 is SQIVND (reference sequence). The CDR3 is 14 residues long. Trimming cost V 5 bases and J 4 bases, with 14 bases left between them. CDR3: CASSQGTDFTEAFF. CDR3 nucleotide sequence: TGTGCCAGTAGTCAAGGGACGGATTTCACTGAAGCTTTCTTT.

The rearrangement joins TRBV28 to TRBJ2-7; 8 bases line up with TRBD1. The V segment lost 4 bases and the J segment 6 bases; nucleotides outside the gene matches: 8. The CDR3 length is 14 residues. Germline assignment: CDR1 MDHEN and CDR2 SYDVKM. The CDR3 sequence: CASSSPDRDGEQYF. The CDR3 DNA reads as TGTGCCAGCAGTTCCCCGGACAGGGACGGCGAGCAGTACTTC.

The table lists this clone with a few counts. The chain carries TRBV11-2 and TRBJ1-3; no reliable D call. Germline V gives CDR1 SGHAT, CDR2 FQNNGV. This CDR3 has 13 amino acids. The V end was cut by 5 bases, the J end by 0 bases, with 5 bases between. Here the CDR3 DNA reads TGTGCCAGCAGCCCCGGCTCTGGAAACACCATATATTTT. The encoded protein is CASSPGSGNTIYF.

This clone appeared a few times. The V call is TRBV19, the J call TRBJ1-2; the D gene is possibly TRBD1 (6 bases). V dropped 5 bases and J dropped 4 bases, with 17 bases sitting between them. This CDR3 spans 15 amino acids. Germline CDR1 and CDR2: LNHDA and SQIVND (reference sequence). The DNA for the CDR3 is TGTGCCAGTAGTGCCCCTGGCGGGGGCCCCTATGGCTACACCTTC. It specifies CASSAPGGGPYGYTF. The full variable domain, in which reference TRBV19 and TRBJ1-2 provide the parts outside the CDR3, is DGGITQSPKYLFRKEGQNVTLSCEQNLNHDAMYWYRQDPGQGLRLIYYSQIVNDFQKGDIAEGYSVSREKKESFPLTVTSAQKNPTAFYLCASSAPGGGPYGYTFGSGTRLTVV.